The 11 T cell receptor beta chains given below trace back to one sample, sequenced in a study of T cells in Graves' hyperthyroidism and ophthalmopathy. The source material, RNA transcripts, was used to amplify TCR beta CDR3 regions. Using the HTBI primer set, a first-round RT-PCR was run on the TCR CDR3. TCRdb analysed the multiplex PCR reads with MiXCR anew, one entry per CDR3 protein. The sample yields 550,000 to 650,000 distinct CDR3 sequences, more than 11% seen once. The specimen was blood. Every receptor here comes from a woman in her 30s with Graves' hyperthyroidism that later progressed to Graves' ophthalmopathy.

This clonotype appeared many times. The rearrangement uses TRBV3-1 and TRBJ2-3; D not certain. CDR3 length: 16 residues. Germline CDR1 is LGHDT and CDR2 is YNNKEL (reference sequence). Trimming cost V 0 bases and J 4 bases, with 14 bases left between them. CDR3 DNA sequence: TGTGCCAGCAGCCAAGAGTGGGCCCACTGGGCAGATACGCAGTATTTT. Protein: CASSQEWAHWADTQYF.

On this clonotype: A much larger clonotype is one base distant, so this may be a read error. The chain links TRBV30 to TRBJ1-1, with D possibly matching TRBD1 (6 bases). Germline lookup yields CDR1 GTSNPN and CDR2 SVGIG (reference sequence). The CDR3 runs to 13 residues. V lost 2 bases and J 11 bases, leaving 18 bases between the germline ends. The CDR3 region has the DNA TGTGCCTGGAGTCCCACAGGGTCGACGCCGGCTTTCTTT. This translates into CAWSPTGSTPAFF.

This clonotype has more than one count but fewer than ten. The rearrangement uses TRBV30 and TRBJ2-7; 9 positions agree with TRBD2. V lost 3 bases, J lost 7 bases, and 10 bases stayed unmatched. This CDR3 region has 14 residues. Germline lookup yields CDR1 GTSNPN and CDR2 SVGIG (reference sequence). CDR3 coding DNA: TGTGCCTGGAGCCCGGGACTAGCCCTTGAGGAGCAGTACTTC. Amino acid sequence: CAWSPGLALEEQYF.

With respect to this clonotype: A much larger clone differs from this one at a single base, so this may be a read error. The J gene is TRBJ1-3, the V gene TRBV30, with D perhaps TRBD1 (6 bases). The CDR3 totals 14 residues. The germline gives CDR1 GTSNPN, CDR2 SVGIG (reference sequence). Trimming shortened V by 6 bases and J by 9 bases, and 21 bases separated the two germline ends. CDR3 in amino acids: CACPQSGTKTTIYF. The CDR3 bases are TGTGCCTGTCCTCAATCCGGGACAAAAACCACCATATATTTT.

This clonotype has a count of ten or more. The J gene is TRBJ2-5, the V gene TRBV10-3; 7 nucleotides agree with TRBD1. This CDR3 spans 13 amino acids. J lost 2 bases, V lost 5 bases, and 2 bases had no gene match. Per the germline V gene, CDR1 is ENHRY and CDR2 is SYGVKD. The CDR3 coding sequence is TGTGCCATCAGTCCGGGACAGCAAGAGACCCAGTACTTC. This translates into CAISPGQQETQYF.

This clonotype was seen ten or more times. V and J are TRBV6-2 or TRBV6-3 and TRBJ1-6; D is unclear. Per the germline V gene, CDR1 is MNHEY and CDR2 is SVGEGT. This CDR3 comprises 15 residues. V lost 5 bases and J lost 10, with 18 bases in between. CDR3 protein: CASSERAYLGSPLHF. CDR3 nucleotide sequence: TGTGCCAGCAGTGAACGGGCCTACCTGGGATCACCCCTCCACTTT.

This clonotype was counted ten times or more. The rearrangement uses TRBV3-1 and TRBJ2-1; D remains unclear. CDR1 LGHDT and CDR2 YNNKEL come from the germline V gene (reference sequence). The CDR3 sequence is 12 residues long. The ends were cut back, 4 bases at V and 8 bases at J, with 9 bases in the middle. The CDR3 protein is CASSRLGYEQFF. CDR3 DNA sequence: TGTGCCAGCAGCCGATTAGGGTATGAGCAGTTCTTC.

This clonotype has at least ten counts. The genes are TRBV7-9 and TRBJ1-1; maybe TRBD1 (6 bases). V lost 1 base, J lost 6 bases, and 9 bases lay in between. From germline, CDR1 is SEHNR and CDR2 FQNEAQ (reference sequence). The CDR3 contains 13 residues. CDR3 in DNA: TGTGCCAGCAGCTTAGAACAGGGACCTGAAGCTTTCTTT. Its protein product is CASSLEQGPEAFF.

This clonotype was seen at least ten times. The chain combines TRBV30 with TRBJ1-6, with TRBD1 matching 10 bases. Germline loops: CDR1 GTSNPN, CDR2 SVGIG (reference sequence). Losses at the gene ends were 3 bases for V and 9 bases for J; bases not matched to a gene: 2. The CDR3 loop spans 13 amino acids. The CDR3 DNA is TGTGCCTGGAGGGGACAGGGGAGTTCACCCCTCCACTTT. It codes for CAWRGQGSSPLHF.

This clonotype was picked up many times. This chain joins TRBV6-1 and TRBJ1-2; D may be TRBD1 (5 bases). V lost 5 bases, J lost 4 bases, and 8 bases lay in between. CDR3 size: 12 residues. Germline CDR1 is MNHNS and CDR2 is SASEGT. CDR3: CASSTQGYGYTF. CDR3 nucleotide sequence: TGTGCCAGCAGTACGCAGGGCTATGGCTACACCTTC.

At least ten counts were recorded for this clonotype. This chain uses TRBV27 with TRBJ2-7; TRBD2 matches 8 bases. V was pared by 5 bases and J by 0 bases, with 6 bases of the junction left unmatched. Germline assignment: CDR1 MNHEY and CDR2 SMNVEV (reference sequence). This CDR3 is built from 15 residues. The CDR3 sequence is CASSPRSGSSYEQYF. The CDR3 coding sequence is TGTGCCAGCAGTCCGAGGAGCGGGAGCTCCTACGAGCAGTACTTC.